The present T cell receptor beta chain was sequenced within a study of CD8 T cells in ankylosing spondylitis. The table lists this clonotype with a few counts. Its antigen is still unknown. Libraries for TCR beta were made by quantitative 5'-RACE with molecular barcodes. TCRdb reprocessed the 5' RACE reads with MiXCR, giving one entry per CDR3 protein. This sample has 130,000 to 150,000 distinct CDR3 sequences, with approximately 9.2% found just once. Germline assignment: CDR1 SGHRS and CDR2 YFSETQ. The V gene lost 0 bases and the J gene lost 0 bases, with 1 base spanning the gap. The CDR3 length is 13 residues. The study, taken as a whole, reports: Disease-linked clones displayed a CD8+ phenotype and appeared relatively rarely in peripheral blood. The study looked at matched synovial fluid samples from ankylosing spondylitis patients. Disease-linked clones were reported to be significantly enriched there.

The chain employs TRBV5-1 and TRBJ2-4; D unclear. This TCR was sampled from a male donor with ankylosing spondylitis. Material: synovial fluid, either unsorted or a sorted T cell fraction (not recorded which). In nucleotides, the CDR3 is TGCGCCAGCAGCTTGGGAGCCAAAAACATTCAGTACTTC. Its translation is CASSLGAKNIQYF.